A selection of T cell receptor beta chains follows, all from one sample in a study of beta chain features in type 1 diabetes. Produced via immunoSEQ multiplex PCR; TCRdb's table is partial and in-frame only. Of about 27,000 clones listed, roughly 50% are singletons. Sequenced: Tregs from blood. These receptors were obtained from a young woman with type 1 diabetes. CDR3s include the opening cysteine and the closing phenylalanine or tryptophan. A D gene is named only where the DNA matches it firmly. Clone size is given for some rows only: seen once, a few or many times, or a class if the clone is expanded.

D: TRBD1; J: TRBJ2-1; V: TRBV11-1; size: .; DNA: TGTGCCAGCAGCTTAGGGACAGGGTCCTACAATGAGCAGTTCTTC; CDR3: CASSLGTGSYNEQFF
D: TRBD1; J: TRBJ1-5; V: TRBV7-2; size: .; DNA: TGTGCCAGCAGCTTACAGGGGGCGAGTGGCAATCAGCCCCAGCATTTT; CDR3: CASSLQGASGNQPQHF
D: .; J: TRBJ2-7; V: TRBV7-6; size: few; DNA: TGTGCCAGCAGCTTATTCGGGACTCACTCCTACGAGCAGTACTTC; CDR3: CASSLFGTHSYEQYF
D: TRBD1; J: TRBJ1-2; V: TRBV11-3; size: .; DNA: TGTGCCAGCAGCTTAGATGGGGGACAGGACTATGGCTACACCTTC; CDR3: CASSLDGGQDYGYTF
D: TRBD1; J: TRBJ2-7; V: TRBV7-2; size: .; DNA: TGTGCCAGCAGCTTAAGGAGACAGGGGTACGAGCAGTACTTC; CDR3: CASSLRRQGYEQYF
D: .; J: TRBJ2-1; V: TRBV20-1; size: .; DNA: TGCAGTGCTAGAGACCGGGATAGGGAGTTCTTC; CDR3: CSARDRDREFF
D: TRBD1; J: TRBJ2-2; V: TRBV2; size: .; DNA: TGTGCCAGCAGTCGGGACAGAAACACCGGGGAGCTGTTTTTT; CDR3: CASSRDRNTGELFF
D: .; J: TRBJ1-2; V: TRBV6-1; size: few; DNA: TGTGCCAGCAGGGCATCGGGAAGCGGCGGCTACACCTTC; CDR3: CASRASGSGGYTF
D: TRBD1; J: TRBJ2-5; V: TRBV15; size: .; DNA: TGTGCCACCAGCCAGAACAGGGGTCCAGAGACCCAGTACTTC; CDR3: CATSQNRGPETQYF
D: TRBD1; J: TRBJ1-5; V: TRBV28; size: .; DNA: TGTGCCAGCAGCCCAATCCCGACAGGGGTAGTGGTGTCAGGTCAGCCCCAGCATTTT; CDR3: CASSPIPTGVVVSGQPQHF
D: TRBD2; J: TRBJ2-1; V: TRBV6-1; size: .; DNA: TGTGCCAGCAGAGGGGGTTCTAGCGGGAGGGGTGAGCAGTTCTTC; CDR3: CASRGGSSGRGEQFF
D: TRBD2; J: TRBJ2-5; V: TRBV9; size: .; DNA: TGTGCCAGCAGCGTAGGGGTTAGCGGGAGGCAAGAGACCCAGTACTTC; CDR3: CASSVGVSGRQETQYF
D: .; J: TRBJ2-4; V: TRBV30; size: few; DNA: TGTGCCTGGAGTTTCTCAGGGAGGAAAAACATTCAGTACTTC; CDR3: CAWSFSGRKNIQYF
D: .; J: TRBJ1-1; V: TRBV29-1; size: .; DNA: TGCAGCGTTTCCCAACAGGGTCTCATGAACACTGAAGCTTTCTTT; CDR3: CSVSQQGLMNTEAFF
D: TRBD1; J: TRBJ1-5; V: TRBV6-1; size: once; DNA: TGTGCCAGCAGCGGGACAGGGTATCAGCCCCAGCATTTT; CDR3: CASSGTGYQPQHF
D: .; J: TRBJ1-1; V: TRBV5-6; size: few; DNA: TGTGCCAGCAGCTTGGGCGCGAACACTGAAGCTTTCTTT; CDR3: CASSLGANTEAFF
D: .; J: TRBJ1-5; V: TRBV19; size: .; DNA: TGTGCCAGTAGTAGTTACAGGGTCAATCAGCCCCAGCATTTT; CDR3: CASSSYRVNQPQHF
D: .; J: TRBJ2-3; V: TRBV7-2; size: .; DNA: TGTGCCAGCAGCTTAAGCGGGACAAGCACAGATACGCAGTATTTT; CDR3: CASSLSGTSTDTQYF
D: .; J: TRBJ1-4; V: TRBV5-4; size: once; DNA: TGTGCCAGCAGCTTGGGCGGGGACGGAGATGAAAAACTGTTTTTT; CDR3: CASSLGGDGDEKLFF
D: TRBD1; J: TRBJ2-6; V: TRBV11-2; size: .; DNA: TGTGCCAGCAGCTTGAGACAGGGGGCCTCTGGGGCCAACGTCCTGACTTTC; CDR3: CASSLRQGASGANVLTF
D: TRBD1; J: TRBJ1-2; V: TRBV28; size: once; DNA: TGTGCCAGCAGTCTAGGGACAGGGAGAAACTATGGCTACACCTTC; CDR3: CASSLGTGRNYGYTF
D: .; J: TRBJ2-5; V: TRBV6-5; size: .; DNA: TGTGCCAGCAGTGCGTTGCCCCTGAGTTACTTC; CDR3: CASSALPLSYF